Presented here are 26 T cell receptor beta chains from one specimen sequenced in a study of T cells in Graves' hyperthyroidism and ophthalmopathy. RNA transcripts served as the template for amplifying TCR beta CDR3 regions. When the TCR CDR3 underwent first-round RT-PCR, the HTBI primer set was used. In TCRdb, the multiplex PCR reads were re-called with MiXCR into one record per CDR3 protein. Of roughly 700,000 distinct CDR3 sequences detected, 11% to 15% appear once; the ten largest clones hold 10%. The sequenced material came from blood. The source is a woman younger than 35 with Graves' hyperthyroidism.

The chain employs TRBV19 and TRBJ1-2; D may be TRBD1 (5 bases). Trimming took off 5 bases at V and 2 bases at J, with 18 bases between the two ends. CDR1 and CDR2 (germline): LNHDA, SQIVND (reference sequence). This CDR3 comprises 16 residues. The chain's CDR3 is CASSGGTSRGNYGYTF. CDR3 DNA: TGTGCCAGTAGTGGTGGGACGTCAAGGGGAAACTATGGCTACACCTTC.

This chain joins TRBV7-9 and TRBJ1-3; D unresolved. This CDR3 comprises 16 residues. Trimming left V 4 bases short and J 0 bases short, with 13 bases between. CDR1 and CDR2 from the germline V gene are SEHNR and FQNEAQ (reference sequence). The CDR3 sequence: CASSSAKASSGNTIYF. The CDR3 DNA reads as TGTGCCAGCAGCTCCGCCAAGGCAAGCTCTGGAAACACCATATATTTT.

This rearrangement joins TRBV14 to TRBJ2-7; D unclear. Looked up from germline, CDR1 is SGHDN and CDR2 is FVKESK. The V gene lost 1 base and the J gene lost 2 bases, with 12 bases spanning the gap. The CDR3 contains 15 residues. The CDR3 DNA reads TGTGCCAGCAGCCAAGTTGACCGGCCGGCCTACGAGCAGTACTTC. Amino acid sequence: CASSQVDRPAYEQYF.

The CDR3 region is CASSAWLVGGPAGSYTQYF. DNA for the CDR3: TGTGCCAGCAGTGCCTGGCTGGTGGGGGGACCAGCGGGGTCCTATACGCAGTATTTT. This rearrangement joins TRBV28 to TRBJ2-3; 7 nucleotides line up with TRBD2. Germline V CDR1 and CDR2: MDHEN, SYDVKM. The CDR3 has 19 amino acids. The ends lost 5 bases at V and 7 bases at J; junction bases unmatched: 24.

The sample holds a few counts of this clonotype. The V and J genes are TRBV12-3 or TRBV12-4 and TRBJ1-4; D gene unclear. V lost 4 bases and J lost 0, with 12 bases in between. The CDR3 is made up of 16 amino acids. The CDR3 here is CASSSRGGATNEKLFF. Written as DNA, the CDR3 is TGTGCCAGCAGTTCCCGGGGTGGCGCAACTAATGAAAAACTGTTTTTT.

A word on this clonotype: This may stem from a read error, because a much larger clone lies one nucleotide away. The rearrangement uses TRBV28 and TRBJ1-1, with D unclear. The CDR3 is 12 amino acids. V gave up 3 bases and J gave up 3 bases, with 5 bases separating them. CDR1 is MDHEN, CDR2 SYDVKM, per germline. In DNA form, the CDR3 reads TGTGCCAGCAGTTTGAACTACACTGAAGCTTTCTTT. Translation gives CASSLNYTEAFF.

This clonotype showed up just a few times. The chain couples TRBV19 to TRBJ2-1, with 11 bases that match TRBD2. Germline V gene lookup returns CDR1 LNHDA and CDR2 SQIVND (reference sequence). CDR3 length: 15 amino acids. Trimming removed 6 bases from V and 5 bases from J; junction bases left unmatched: 6. CDR3 nucleotide sequence: TGTGCCAGTAGCGCCCTGACTAGCGGGAACAATGAGCAGTTCTTC. It specifies CASSALTSGNNEQFF.

This clonotype was found many times. The chain employs TRBV2 and TRBJ2-1; 13 bases map to TRBD2. Unmatched junction bases numbered 2, after V lost 2 bases and J lost 4 bases. The CDR3 loop spans 16 amino acids. From germline, CDR1 is SNHLY and CDR2 FYNNEI. The CDR3 reads CASSERTSGSYNEQFF. CDR3 DNA sequence: TGTGCCAGCAGTGAACGGACTAGCGGGAGTTACAATGAGCAGTTCTTC.

The sample holds many counts of this clonotype. The chain joins TRBV28 to TRBJ2-3; 8 nucleotides agree with TRBD2. This CDR3 has 20 residues. The germline CDR1 and CDR2 sequences are MDHEN and SYDVKM. With 6 bases clipped from V and 6 bases from J, the junction kept 26 bases outside the gene matches. DNA of the CDR3: TGTGCCAGCAGCGCCCCTGGGCCCACTAGCGGACTCTTTTGGATGGATACGCAGTATTTT. Translation gives CASSAPGPTSGLFWMDTQYF.

This clonotype occurred a few times. The chain combines TRBV29-1 with TRBJ2-7; the D gene is possibly TRBD1 (6 bases). Trimming took off 4 bases at V and 0 bases at J, with 19 bases between the two ends. Germline assignment: CDR1 SQVTM and CDR2 ANQGSEA. There are 16 residues in the CDR3. CDR3 sequence: CSVVGTRGALSYEQYF. The CDR3 bases are TGCAGCGTTGTTGGGACAAGGGGAGCTCTCTCCTACGAGCAGTACTTC.

This clonotype showed up just a few times. The rearrangement uses TRBV5-5 and TRBJ1-1; TRBD1 is a possible D gene (5 bases). V shed 0 bases and J shed 0 bases, with 21 bases lying between them. This CDR3 spans 19 amino acids. CDR1 SGHKS and CDR2 YYEKEE come from the germline V gene (reference sequence). CDR3 sequence: CASSLVPPLDRSLNTEAFF. The CDR3 region has the DNA TGTGCCAGCAGCTTGGTACCTCCACTAGACAGATCATTGAACACTGAAGCTTTCTTT.

This clonotype was seen repeatedly, ten times or more. The rearrangement links TRBV18 to TRBJ2-7; D unresolved. CDR1 and CDR2 (germline): KGHSH, LQKENI. The CDR3 length is 12 residues. V lost 6 bases and J 3 bases, leaving 9 bases between the germline ends. The CDR3 region is CASSEFLYEQYF. The CDR3 DNA reads as TGTGCCAGCTCTGAGTTTCTCTACGAGCAGTACTTC.

The table lists this clonotype with many counts. The chain joins TRBV2 to TRBJ2-5, with D possibly being TRBD1 or TRBD2 (6 bases each). The ends were cut back, 6 bases at V and 5 bases at J, with 13 bases in the middle. The V gene's germline CDR1 is SNHLY and CDR2 FYNNEI. The CDR3 has 13 amino acids. CDR3 loop: CASSGGGGETQYF. CDR3 DNA: TGTGCCAGCAGCGGAGGGGGTGGGGAGACCCAGTACTTC.

This chain links TRBV5-1 with TRBJ2-5, with D unresolved. The CDR3 is made up of 15 amino acids. V lost 7 bases, J lost 3 bases, and 19 bases lay in between. Germline V gene lookup returns CDR1 SGHRS and CDR2 YFSETQ. The CDR3 DNA reads as TGCGCCAGCGCCCAAGGTTGGGCCCAAAAAGAGACCCAGTACTTC. As protein: CASAQGWAQKETQYF. The whole variable domain, remainder taken from reference TRBV5-1 and TRBJ2-5, is KAGVTQTPRYLIKTRGQQVTLSCSPISGHRSVSWYQQTPGQGLQFLFEYFSETQRNKGNFPGRFSGRQFSNSRSEMNVSTLELGDSALYLCASAQGWAQKETQYFGPGTRLLVL.

J is TRBJ1-5 and V is TRBV4-3; a possible D gene is TRBD1 (6 bases). Germline V gene lookup returns CDR1 LGHNA and CDR2 YSLEER. V gave up 5 bases and J gave up 4 bases, with 15 bases separating them. The CDR3 has 15 residues. The CDR3 DNA follows: TGCGCCAGCAGCGCCCGGGGGGGGGCGAATCAGCCCCAGCATTTT. This translates into CASSARGGANQPQHF.

This clonotype appeared many times. J is TRBJ1-1 and V is TRBV6-1; D is unresolved. Trimming shortened V by 7 bases and J by 4 bases, and 13 bases separated the two germline ends. Germline loops: CDR1 MNHNS, CDR2 SASEGT. The length of the CDR3 is 13 residues. CDR3 residues: CASTKGGGTEAFF. The CDR3 bases are TGTGCCAGCACTAAGGGTGGTGGCACTGAAGCTTTCTTT.

The chain is built from TRBV5-6 and TRBJ1-1, with D unresolved. The V gene lost 6 bases and the J gene lost 6 bases, with 15 bases spanning the gap. The germline V gene has CDR1 SGHDT and CDR2 YYEEEE. This CDR3 contains 13 residues. The CDR3 DNA sequence: TGTGCCAGCACCCAGGTGGAGGGCGCTGAAGCTTTCTTT. Translating it yields CASTQVEGAEAFF.

This clonotype was seen more than once but under ten times. The chain carries TRBV4-1 and TRBJ1-3, with 7 bases aligning to TRBD1. Germline CDR1 MGHRA, CDR2 YSYEKL. V shed 1 base, J shed 5 bases, and the junction held 8 bases outside the gene matches. This CDR3 has 16 amino acids. CDR3 loop: CASSQGRDSARNTIYF. DNA of the CDR3: TGCGCCAGCAGCCAAGGCCGGGACAGCGCAAGAAACACCATATATTTT.

The genes are TRBV19 and TRBJ2-7; D ambiguous. The CDR3 consists of 12 residues. V lost 1 base to trimming and J lost 5 bases, with 6 bases between them. CDR1 and CDR2 (germline): LNHDA, SQIVND (reference sequence). CDR3 in amino acids: CASSIAGNEQYF. The CDR3, as DNA: TGTGCCAGTAGTATAGCTGGGAACGAGCAGTACTTC.

This clonotype was seen repeatedly, ten times or more. This sequence joins TRBV27 and TRBJ2-1, with D unresolved. Germline V lookup: CDR1 MNHEY, CDR2 SMNVEV (reference sequence). CDR3 size: 14 residues. Trimming stripped 8 bases from V and 0 bases from J, with 11 bases between. The CDR3 nucleotides read TGTGCCAGCCAAGAGCGTCACTCCTACAATGAGCAGTTCTTC. Its protein is CASQERHSYNEQFF.

This clonotype was counted a few times. This chain connects TRBV24-1 to TRBJ1-2; TRBD1 aligns across 9 bases. Trimming removed 3 bases from V and 2 bases from J; junction bases left unmatched: 3. The germline V gene has CDR1 KGHDR and CDR2 SFDVKD. The CDR3 runs to 15 residues. The CDR3 DNA sequence: TGTGCCACCAGTGATCCGACAGGGGGAAACTATGGCTACACCTTC. This encodes CATSDPTGGNYGYTF.

V usage is TRBV20-1 and J usage is TRBJ1-5; 8 bases agree with TRBD1. J lost 0 bases, V lost 6 bases, and 7 bases had no gene match. The CDR3 runs 15 residues. Germline CDR1 is DFQATT and CDR2 is SNEGSKA (reference sequence). The CDR3, as DNA: TGCAGTGCCCGCGAGGACAGGGTTAGCAATCAGCCCCAGCATTTT. It translates to CSAREDRVSNQPQHF.

This clonotype was found many times. The rearrangement links TRBV18 to TRBJ2-2; TRBD1 matches at 7 bases. V was clipped by 3 bases and J by 0 bases; unmatched bases: 4. The CDR3 runs to 16 residues. Germline V gene sequence: CDR1 KGHSH, CDR2 LQKENI. This CDR3 is CASSPRDSANTGELFF. CDR3 DNA sequence: TGTGCCAGCTCACCTCGGGACAGTGCGAACACCGGGGAGCTGTTTTTT.

The rearrangement uses TRBV6-5 and TRBJ2-1; 7 bases agree with TRBD1. The V and J ends lost 1 base and 7 bases, in that order; junction bases with no gene match: 13. The CDR3 has 17 amino acids. Germline values: CDR1 MNHEY, CDR2 SVGAGI. In DNA, the CDR3 is TGTGCCAGCAGTTACTTCCCCGACAGGGATATCGGTAATGAGCAGTTCTTC. Residues: CASSYFPDRDIGNEQFF.

The chain links TRBV5-1 to TRBJ2-3; D is ambiguous. CDR1 and CDR2 (germline): SGHRS, YFSETQ. The CDR3 totals 13 residues. The V gene lost 2 bases and the J gene lost 6 bases, with 10 bases spanning the gap. The CDR3 DNA reads as TGCGCCAGCAGCTTTCGCGTCGGGGATACGCAGTATTTT. Translating it yields CASSFRVGDTQYF.

This clonotype was recorded at least ten times. The chain combines TRBV9 with TRBJ2-3; no clear D gene. The CDR3 runs 13 residues. Germline V gene data show CDR1 as SGDLS and CDR2 as YYNGEE. The V gene lost 0 bases and the J gene lost 6 bases, with 8 bases spanning the gap. This chain's CDR3 is CASSVGVRDTQYF. The CDR3 nucleotides read TGTGCCAGCAGCGTAGGCGTGCGTGATACGCAGTATTTT.